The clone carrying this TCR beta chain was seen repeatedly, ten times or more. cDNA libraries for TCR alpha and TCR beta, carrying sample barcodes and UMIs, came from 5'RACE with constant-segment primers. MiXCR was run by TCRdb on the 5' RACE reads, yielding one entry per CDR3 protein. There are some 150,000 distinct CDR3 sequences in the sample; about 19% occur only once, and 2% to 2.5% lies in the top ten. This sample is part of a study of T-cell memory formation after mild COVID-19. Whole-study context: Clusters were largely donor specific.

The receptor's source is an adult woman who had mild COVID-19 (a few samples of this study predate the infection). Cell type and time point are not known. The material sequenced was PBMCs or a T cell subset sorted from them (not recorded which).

Written as DNA, the CDR3 is TGCAGTGCTAGGAGGGGGTTTGAGAATGAGCAGTTCTTC. It encodes CSARRGFENEQFF. The rearrangement joins TRBV20-1 to TRBJ2-1, with TRBD1 as a possible D gene (6 bases). CDR1 DFQATT and CDR2 SNEGSKA come from the germline V gene (reference sequence). The CDR3 has 13 amino acids. Deletions cut 3 bases from V and 7 bases from J, with 13 bases between.